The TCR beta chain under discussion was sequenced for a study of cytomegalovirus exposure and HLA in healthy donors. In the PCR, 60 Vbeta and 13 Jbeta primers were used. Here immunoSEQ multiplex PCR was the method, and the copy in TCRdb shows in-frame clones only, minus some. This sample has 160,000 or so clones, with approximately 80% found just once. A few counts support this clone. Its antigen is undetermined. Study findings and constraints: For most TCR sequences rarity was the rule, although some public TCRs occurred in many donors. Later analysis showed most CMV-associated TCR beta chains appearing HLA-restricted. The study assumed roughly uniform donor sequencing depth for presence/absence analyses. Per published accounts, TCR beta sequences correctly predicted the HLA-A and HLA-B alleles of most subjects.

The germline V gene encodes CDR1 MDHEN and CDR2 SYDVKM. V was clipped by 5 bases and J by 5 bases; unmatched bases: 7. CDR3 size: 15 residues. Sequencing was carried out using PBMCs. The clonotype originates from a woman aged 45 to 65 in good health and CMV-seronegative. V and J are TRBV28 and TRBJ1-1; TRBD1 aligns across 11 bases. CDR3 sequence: CASSTSGTGGTEAFF. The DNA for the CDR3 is TGTGCCAGCAGTACATCCGGGACAGGGGGGACTGAAGCTTTCTTT.